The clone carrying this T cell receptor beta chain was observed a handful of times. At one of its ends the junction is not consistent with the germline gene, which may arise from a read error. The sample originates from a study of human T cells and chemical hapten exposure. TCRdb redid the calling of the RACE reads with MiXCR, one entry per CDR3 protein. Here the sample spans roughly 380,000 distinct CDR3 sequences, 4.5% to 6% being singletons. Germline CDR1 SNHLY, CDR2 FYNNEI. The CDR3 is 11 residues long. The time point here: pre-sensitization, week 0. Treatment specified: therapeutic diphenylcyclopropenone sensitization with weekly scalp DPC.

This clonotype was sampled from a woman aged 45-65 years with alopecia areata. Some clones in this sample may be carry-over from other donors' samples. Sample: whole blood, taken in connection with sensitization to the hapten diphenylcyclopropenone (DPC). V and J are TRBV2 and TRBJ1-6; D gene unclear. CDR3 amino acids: CASRSVQENLF. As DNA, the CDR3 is TGTGCCAGCAGGTCCGTACAAGAGAACCTCTTT.